This is a list of T cell receptor beta chains from one sample in a study of CD8 T cells in Susac syndrome. TCRdb re-derived calls from the immunoSEQ multiplex PCR reads in MiXCR, one entry per CDR3 protein. The sample consists of hundreds of thousands of distinct CDR3 sequences, more than 75% of them appearing once. Sample: CD8+ T cells from PBMCs. The source is a human donor with multiple sclerosis. Both conserved end residues are part of each CDR3. D genes are given only for firm matches. Size values are once, few and many counts, or a class for expanded clones, and some rows have none.

NA	NA	TRBV7-2	TRBJ2-1	CASSRTPGAERYNEQFF	TGTGCCAGCAGCCGAACCCCGGGAGCGGAACGTTACAATGAGCAGTTCTTC
NA	NA	TRBV29-1	TRBJ2-1	CSVERDNEQFF	TGCAGCGTTGAGAGGGACAATGAGCAGTTCTTC
NA	NA	TRBV5-1	TRBJ2-3	CASSGSISDTQYF	TGCGCCAGCAGCGGAAGTATCTCAGATACGCAGTATTTT
NA	TRBD1	TRBV7-9	TRBJ1-6	CASSARDRVNSPLHF	TGTGCCAGCAGCGCCCGGGACAGGGTAAATTCACCCCTCCACTTT
NA	TRBD1	TRBV19	TRBJ1-1	CASRETGRENTEAFF	TGTGCCAGTAGAGAGACAGGGAGAGAGAACACTGAAGCTTTCTTT
NA	NA	TRBV28	TRBJ2-1	CASSLDPGTHNEQFF	TGTGCCAGCAGTCTTGACCCCGGGACTCACAATGAGCAGTTCTTC
NA	NA	TRBV7-9	TRBJ2-1	CASSTPGAENEQFF	TGTGCCAGCAGCACCCCTGGGGCTGAGAATGAGCAGTTCTTC
NA	TRBD1	TRBV10-1	TRBJ2-3	CASSDDRGSTDTQYF	TGCGCCAGCAGTGACGACAGGGGTAGCACAGATACGCAGTATTTT
once	TRBD2	TRBV4-1	TRBJ2-1	CASSEGGSGSPYNEQFF	TGCGCCAGCAGCGAAGGGGGGAGCGGGAGTCCCTACAATGAGCAGTTCTTC
NA	TRBD1	TRBV5-6	TRBJ2-1	CASSLEGWGTGAYNEQFF	TGTGCCAGCAGCTTGGAGGGGTGGGGGACAGGGGCTTACAATGAGCAGTTCTTC
once	TRBD1	TRBV7-3	TRBJ2-2	CASSLTGWRVNTGELFF	TGTGCCAGCAGTTTGACAGGGTGGCGGGTAAACACCGGGGAGCTGTTTTTT
NA	NA	TRBV7-9	TRBJ1-3	CASSLTWDSGNTIYF	TGTGCCAGCAGCTTAACCTGGGACTCTGGAAACACCATATATTTT
NA	NA	TRBV4-2	TRBJ2-4	CASSQDTSRLAKNIQYF	TGTGCCAGCAGCCAAGATACATCACGGCTAGCCAAAAACATTCAGTACTTC
NA	NA	TRBV10-3	TRBJ2-2	CAILNTTENTGELFF	TGTGCCATCTTGAACACCACGGAGAACACCGGGGAGCTGTTTTTT
NA	TRBD1	TRBV6-5	TRBJ1-1	CASSLNQGAGTEAFF	TGTGCCAGCAGTCTAAATCAGGGGGCCGGCACTGAAGCTTTCTTT
NA	TRBD2	TRBV9	TRBJ2-3	CASSVASGGATDTQYF	TGTGCCAGCAGCGTCGCTAGCGGGGGGGCCACAGATACGCAGTATTTT
once	TRBD1	TRBV5-1	TRBJ2-3	CASSRTGGGGDTQYF	TGCGCCAGCAGCCGCACAGGGGGAGGAGGAGATACGCAGTATTTT
NA	TRBD1	TRBV9	TRBJ1-6	CASSTGQGGNSPLHF	TGTGCCAGCAGCACCGGACAGGGGGGAAATTCACCCCTCCACTTT
few	NA	TRBV28	TRBJ2-1	CASSLCPGCEQFF	TGTGCCAGCAGTTTATGTCCAGGCTGTGAGCAGTTCTTC
NA	NA	TRBV4-1	TRBJ2-2	CASSQSIGELFF	TGCGCCAGCAGCCAGAGCATCGGGGAGCTGTTTTTT
NA	TRBD2	TRBV29-1	TRBJ2-1	CSVIAGANEQFF	TGCAGCGTCATAGCGGGAGCAAATGAGCAGTTCTTC
once	TRBD2	TRBV6-6	TRBJ2-5	CASSYYGGGETQYF	TGTGCCAGCAGTTATTACGGGGGGGGTGAGACCCAGTACTTC
NA	NA	TRBV27	TRBJ2-3	CASYSGSLLLTDTQYF	TGTGCCAGTTATAGCGGATCTTTACTACTCACAGATACGCAGTATTTT
NA	NA	TRBV27	TRBJ2-1	CASTVGGPTYNEQFF	TGTGCCAGCACCGTAGGGGGACCTACCTACAATGAGCAGTTCTTC
NA	NA	TRBV20-1	TRBJ2-1	CSAGPKEVGEQFF	TGCAGTGCTGGACCTAAGGAGGTGGGTGAGCAGTTCTTC
NA	NA	TRBV11-2	TRBJ1-1	CASSLADSHTEAFF	TGTGCCAGCAGCTTAGCAGACAGCCACACTGAAGCTTTCTTT
NA	TRBD1	TRBV19	TRBJ2-2	CASIKGQGYTGELFF	TGTGCCAGTATTAAGGGACAGGGGTACACCGGGGAGCTGTTTTTT
NA	NA	TRBV28	TRBJ1-1	CASSFEGSVAAFF	TGTGCCAGCAGTTTTGAAGGGAGCGTAGCAGCTTTCTTT
NA	NA	TRBV12-3/TRBV12-4	TRBJ2-1	CASRGLLQFF	TGTGCCAGCAGGGGACTTCTGCAGTTCTTC
NA	NA	TRBV5-6	TRBJ2-1	CASSFLLDSNNEQFF	TGTGCCAGCAGCTTTCTCCTCGACTCAAACAATGAGCAGTTCTTC
NA	NA	TRBV28	TRBJ2-2	CASGTPRDTGELFF	TGTGCCAGCGGCACGCCCAGAGACACCGGGGAGCTGTTTTTT
NA	NA	TRBV10-2	TRBJ2-1	CASNRDPSNEQFF	TGCGCCAGCAACCGGGACCCTTCCAATGAGCAGTTCTTC
NA	TRBD1	TRBV6-5	TRBJ2-7	CASSYLGTGNEQYF	TGTGCCAGCAGTTACCTCGGGACAGGGAACGAGCAGTACTTC
NA	NA	TRBV7-9	TRBJ1-1	CASSLNGRGENTEAFF	TGTGCCAGCAGCTTAAATGGGCGGGGGGAGAACACTGAAGCTTTCTTT
NA	TRBD2	TRBV11-3	TRBJ2-1	CASSLDSGAYNEQFF	TGTGCCAGCAGCTTGGATAGCGGGGCATACAATGAGCAGTTCTTC
NA	TRBD2	TRBV7-9	TRBJ2-1	CASSPPSGATYNEQFF	TGTGCCAGCAGCCCACCTAGCGGGGCGACCTACAATGAGCAGTTCTTC
NA	TRBD1	TRBV7-9	TRBJ2-1	CASSAGQGDNEQFF	TGTGCCAGCAGCGCGGGACAGGGGGACAATGAGCAGTTCTTC
once	NA	TRBV30	TRBJ2-2	CAGYRSGELFF	TGTGCCGGATACAGATCCGGGGAGCTGTTTTTT
NA	NA	TRBV5-5	TRBJ2-2	CASSLFGTLNTGELFF	TGTGCCAGCAGCTTGTTTGGGACACTTAACACCGGGGAGCTGTTTTTT